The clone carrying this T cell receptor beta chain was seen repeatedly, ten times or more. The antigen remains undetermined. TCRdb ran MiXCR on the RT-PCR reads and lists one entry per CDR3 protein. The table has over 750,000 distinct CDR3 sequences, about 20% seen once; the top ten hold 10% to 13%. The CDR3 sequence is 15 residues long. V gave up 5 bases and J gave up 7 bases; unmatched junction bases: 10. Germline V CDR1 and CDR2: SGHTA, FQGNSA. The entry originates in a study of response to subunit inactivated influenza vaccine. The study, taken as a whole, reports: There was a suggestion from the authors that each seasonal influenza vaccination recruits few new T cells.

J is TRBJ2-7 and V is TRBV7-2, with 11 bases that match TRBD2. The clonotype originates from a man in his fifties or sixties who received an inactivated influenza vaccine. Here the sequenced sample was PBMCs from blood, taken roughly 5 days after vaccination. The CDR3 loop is CASSGPGTSGLEQYF. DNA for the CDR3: TGTGCCAGCAGCGGTCCCGGGACTAGCGGACTGGAGCAGTACTTC.